This is a list of T cell receptor beta chains from one sample in a study of response to subunit inactivated influenza vaccine. TCRdb analysed the RT-PCR reads with MiXCR anew, one entry per CDR3 protein. This sample has approximately 700,000 distinct CDR3 sequences, with 15% to 19% found just once. Here the sequenced sample was PBMCs from blood, taken about 12 days after vaccination. The receptors shown here come from a man aged 45 to 65 who received an inactivated influenza vaccine. Both conserved end residues are part of each CDR3. The order of the fields is CDR3 DNA, CDR3 protein, J gene, clone size, D gene, V gene. D genes are given only for firm matches. The size entry is marked missing in some rows and otherwise reads once, few, many or a size class.

CDR3 DNA: TGCGCCAGCAGCCAAGAACTTACTAGTGGAGTGATAGATACGCAGTATTTT
CDR3 protein: CASSQELTSGVIDTQYF
J gene: TRBJ2-3
clone size: few
D gene: -
V gene: TRBV4-1

CDR3 DNA: -
CDR3 protein: CASSRWGMGNEQFF
J gene: TRBJ2-1
clone size: -
D gene: -
V gene: TRBV21-1

CDR3 DNA: TGTGCCAGCAGCGAACCCCCGGACGGGGACAATAATTCACCCCTCCACTTT
CDR3 protein: CASSEPPDGDNNSPLHF
J gene: TRBJ1-6
clone size: few
D gene: -
V gene: TRBV25-1

CDR3 DNA: TGTGCCAGCAGCCGATTACTAGCGGGGGGGCTCAATGAGCAGTTCTTC
CDR3 protein: CASSRLLAGGLNEQFF
J gene: TRBJ2-1
clone size: -
D gene: TRBD2
V gene: TRBV7-2

CDR3 DNA: TGCAGTGCCCTCGGGGACCCCAATCAGCCCCAGCATTTT
CDR3 protein: CSALGDPNQPQHF
J gene: TRBJ1-5
clone size: few
D gene: -
V gene: TRBV20-1

CDR3 DNA: TGTGCCAGCAGTTACGACAGGGGTTACAATGAGCAGTTCTTC
CDR3 protein: CASSYDRGYNEQFF
J gene: TRBJ2-1
clone size: -
D gene: TRBD1
V gene: TRBV6-5

CDR3 DNA: TGCGCCAGCAGCTTGGCAGGGTACCCCCAAGAGACCCAGTACTTC
CDR3 protein: CASSLAGYPQETQYF
J gene: TRBJ2-5
clone size: few
D gene: -
V gene: TRBV5-1

CDR3 DNA: TGCGCCAGCAGCTTGCCGCCATCCGGGGAGCTGTTTTTT
CDR3 protein: CASSLPPSGELFF
J gene: TRBJ2-2
clone size: -
D gene: -
V gene: TRBV5-1

CDR3 DNA: TGTGCCAGCAGCTTAACGGGACTCCGCACAGATACGCAGTATTTT
CDR3 protein: CASSLTGLRTDTQYF
J gene: TRBJ2-3
clone size: -
D gene: -
V gene: TRBV7-3

CDR3 DNA: TGCGCCAGCAGCTTGGTGGCTCAGAATGAGCAGTTCTTC
CDR3 protein: CASSLVAQNEQFF
J gene: TRBJ2-1
clone size: few
D gene: -
V gene: TRBV5-1

CDR3 DNA: TGCGCCAGCAGCTTGGTACTAACGAACACCGGGGAGCTGTTTTTT
CDR3 protein: CASSLVLTNTGELFF
J gene: TRBJ2-2
clone size: -
D gene: -
V gene: TRBV5-1

CDR3 DNA: TGCGCCAGCAGCCAAGGCGTAGGGGGCTCCTACGAGCAGTACTTC
CDR3 protein: CASSQGVGGSYEQYF
J gene: TRBJ2-7
clone size: -
D gene: -
V gene: TRBV4-1

CDR3 DNA: TGTGCCAGCAGTTACTCCACCCAGCCAACTAGCGGGAGCAATGAGCAGTTCTTC
CDR3 protein: CASSYSTQPTSGSNEQFF
J gene: TRBJ2-1
clone size: many
D gene: TRBD2
V gene: TRBV6-2/TRBV6-3

CDR3 DNA: TGCAGCGGCGGACCCGACAGCAGGCCCTTCTACGAGCAGTACTTC
CDR3 protein: CSGGPDSRPFYEQYF
J gene: TRBJ2-7
clone size: many
D gene: -
V gene: TRBV29-1

CDR3 DNA: TGTGCCAGCATCAAAAGTCTTAGTCCTGATGAGCAGTTCTTC
CDR3 protein: CASIKSLSPDEQFF
J gene: TRBJ2-1
clone size: many
D gene: -
V gene: TRBV7-2

CDR3 DNA: TGTGCCACCAGCAGAGGGGTTGTAGGCTATGGCTACACCTTC
CDR3 protein: CATSRGVVGYGYTF
J gene: TRBJ1-2
clone size: few
D gene: -
V gene: TRBV15

CDR3 DNA: TGCGCCAGCAGTCGAGGGACAGGGGGCGGGGAGAGGACAGATACGCAGTATTTT
CDR3 protein: CASSRGTGGGERTDTQYF
J gene: TRBJ2-3
clone size: -
D gene: TRBD1
V gene: TRBV10-2

CDR3 DNA: TGTGCCAGCAGTGGGACCTACTCCTACAATGAGCAGTTCTTC
CDR3 protein: CASSGTYSYNEQFF
J gene: TRBJ2-1
clone size: -
D gene: -
V gene: TRBV25-1

CDR3 DNA: TGCGCCAGCAGTGAGTCCAGCGGGGTCACAGATACGCAGTATTTT
CDR3 protein: CASSESSGVTDTQYF
J gene: TRBJ2-3
clone size: -
D gene: TRBD2
V gene: TRBV10-1

CDR3 DNA: TGTGCCAGCAGCCAACGGGAGGGCCATAACGAGCAGTACTTC
CDR3 protein: CASSQREGHNEQYF
J gene: TRBJ2-7
clone size: -
D gene: TRBD2
V gene: TRBV4-2

CDR3 DNA: TGTGCCAGCAGTGACTTGGGACAATCATTCTACGAGCAGTACTTC
CDR3 protein: CASSDLGQSFYEQYF
J gene: TRBJ2-7
clone size: -
D gene: -
V gene: TRBV2

CDR3 DNA: TGTGCCAGCAGCCTCGCCCCGGGATTAGCAGATACGCAGTATTTT
CDR3 protein: CASSLAPGLADTQYF
J gene: TRBJ2-3
clone size: -
D gene: -
V gene: TRBV7-2

CDR3 DNA: TGTGCCAGCAGTCCAACAGGGATCAGCAATCAGCCCCAGCATTTT
CDR3 protein: CASSPTGISNQPQHF
J gene: TRBJ1-5
clone size: -
D gene: -
V gene: TRBV6-2/TRBV6-3

CDR3 DNA: TGCAGTGCTAACCCAAGGGCGCAGTATTTT
CDR3 protein: CSANPRAQYF
J gene: TRBJ2-3
clone size: -
D gene: -
V gene: TRBV20-1